The next 22 T cell receptor beta chains were all read from a single sample in a study of T cell responses to AZD1222 COVID-19 vaccine. Some clones are missing from TCRdb's copy, which holds only in-frame ones; the method was immunoSEQ multiplex PCR. Of fewer than 20,000 clones in the sample, roughly 86% were seen once. Sequencing used peripheral blood, obtained 28 days after the second AZD1222 dose. All receptors come from an adult who received the AZD1222 COVID-19 vaccine.

This clone was counted a few times. J is TRBJ1-6 and V is TRBV5-1; weak D call: TRBD1 (5 bases). This CDR3 spans 18 amino acids. CDR1 is SGHRS and CDR2 is YFSETQ in the germline V gene. V shed 0 bases and J shed 0 bases, with 13 bases lying between them. For the CDR3, the DNA is TGCGCCAGCAGCTTGGAAGCACAGGCTAGCTCCTATAATTCACCCCTCCACTTT. Translation: CASSLEAQASSYNSPLHF.

This clone has just one count. This chain uses TRBV28 with TRBJ1-6, with D uncertain. Trimming removed 2 bases from V and 5 bases from J, with 13 bases in between. Per germline, CDR1 MDHEN and CDR2 SYDVKM. This CDR3 contains 16 residues. CDR3 protein: CASSLPPGSHNSPLHF. The CDR3 DNA sequence: TGTGCCAGCAGTTTACCCCCCGGGAGCCATAATTCACCCCTCCACTTT.

The V and J genes are TRBV29-1 and TRBJ2-5; TRBD1 matches at 7 bases. V shed 7 bases and J 5 bases; nucleotides not matched to a gene: 7. Germline loops: CDR1 SQVTM, CDR2 ANQGSEA. CDR3 size: 12 residues. The CDR3 is CSARQGRETQYF. The CDR3 region has the DNA TGCAGCGCCAGACAGGGACGGGAGACCCAGTACTTC.

J is TRBJ2-7 and V is TRBV5-5; TRBD2 matches 7 bases. Per the germline V gene, CDR1 is SGHKS and CDR2 is YYEKEE (reference sequence). CDR3 length equals 15 residues. After removal of 2 bases from V and 6 bases from J, the junction contained 11 bases not matched to a gene. CDR3 sequence reads: CASSFRVSGEGEQYF. CDR3 nucleotide sequence: TGTGCCAGCAGCTTCCGAGTTTCGGGGGAGGGCGAGCAGTACTTC.

The chain carries TRBV12-3 or TRBV12-4 and TRBJ1-5; D may be TRBD1 (5 bases). The CDR3 totals 13 residues. Trimming shortened V by 5 bases and J by 2 bases, and 7 bases separated the two germline ends. The CDR3 DNA reads as TGTGCCAGCAGTGGGGACGGCAATCAGCCCCAGCATTTT. Translating it yields CASSGDGNQPQHF.

The genes are TRBV3-1 (or the pseudogene TRBV3-2) and TRBJ2-4; a weak D match, TRBD2 (6 bases). Germline CDR1 reads LGHDT; CDR2 reads YNNKEL (reference sequence). With 1 base removed from V and 5 bases from J, the gap between germline ends came to 12 bases. The CDR3 covers 15 residues. CDR3 DNA: TGTGCCAGCAGCCAAGGGAGGGCAGGACAAAACATTCAGTACTTC. It translates to CASSQGRAGQNIQYF.

The rearrangement uses TRBV7-9 and TRBJ1-2, with 9 bases matching TRBD1. In germline, CDR1 is SEHNR, CDR2 FQNEAQ (reference sequence). The junction had 11 bases not matched to a gene; V was cut back by 6 bases and J by 3 bases. CDR3 length: 16 residues. The CDR3 region has the DNA TGTGCCAGCAGGCAAACAGGGGGCGGAAAGGACTATGGCTACACCTTC. It translates to CASRQTGGGKDYGYTF.

The chain carries TRBV28 and TRBJ1-5; tentatively, D is TRBD1 (6 bases). The CDR3 sequence is 13 residues long. V gave up 10 bases and J gave up 2 bases, with 12 bases separating them. Germline lookup yields CDR1 MDHEN and CDR2 SYDVKM. The chain's CDR3 is CAIQGYGNQPQHF. The DNA of the CDR3 is TGTGCCATCCAGGGGTATGGCAATCAGCCCCAGCATTTT.

The chain links TRBV5-1 to TRBJ1-4; D is ambiguous. The CDR3 extends over 15 amino acids. In germline, CDR1 is SGHRS, CDR2 YFSETQ. Trimming took 1 base from V and 7 from J, leaving 14 bases between them. CDR3 region: CASSLKREVGEKLFF. CDR3 nucleotide sequence: TGCGCCAGCAGCTTGAAGAGGGAAGTTGGTGAAAAACTGTTTTTT.

The chain recombines TRBV6-5 with TRBJ1-2; 9 bases are shared with TRBD1. This CDR3 has 13 residues. J lost 7 bases, V lost 4 bases, and 4 bases had no gene match. The V gene's germline CDR1 is MNHEY and CDR2 SVGAGI. This CDR3 is CASSSDRGGGYTF. The CDR3 DNA reads TGTGCCAGCAGTTCCGACAGGGGGGGTGGCTACACCTTC.

The V gene is TRBV5-4, the J gene TRBJ2-2, with 8 bases that match TRBD1. V shed 8 bases and J 1 base; nucleotides not matched to a gene: 1. The CDR3 totals 13 residues. The germline V gene encodes CDR1 SGHNT and CDR2 YYREEE (reference sequence). CDR3 coding DNA: TGTGCCAGTGGACAGGGGAACACCGGGGAGCTGTTTTTT. This gives the protein CASGQGNTGELFF.

A few counts support this clone. This chain joins TRBV10-2 and TRBJ2-2; no reliable D call. The CDR3 spans 16 residues. Trimming shortened V by 0 bases and J by 3 bases, and 11 bases separated the two germline ends. CDR1 is WSHSY, CDR2 SAAADI, per germline. CDR3 DNA: TGCGCCAGCAGTGAGTCCGTTCAACTATACACCGGGGAGCTGTTTTTT. Protein sequence: CASSESVQLYTGELFF.

The V gene is TRBV20-1, the J gene TRBJ2-7; D uncertain. CDR3 length: 12 residues. The ends were cut back, 3 bases at V and 3 bases at J, with 9 bases in the middle. Germline V lookup: CDR1 DFQATT, CDR2 SNEGSKA (reference sequence). CDR3 residues: CSASILGYEQYF. The CDR3 DNA follows: TGCAGTGCTAGTATACTTGGCTACGAGCAGTACTTC.

The chain is built from TRBV11-3 and TRBJ2-3; the D is unclear. The CDR3 runs 14 residues. V was shortened by 1 base and J by 2 bases, with 7 bases between the two germline ends. Germline CDR1 is SGHNT and CDR2 is YENEEA. The CDR3 spells CASSLGRATDTQYF. DNA of the CDR3: TGTGCCAGCAGCTTAGGTCGAGCCACAGATACGCAGTATTTT.

In its sample, this clone was seen once. This chain connects TRBV18 to TRBJ1-5; D uncertain. V lost 3 bases and J 2 bases, leaving 8 bases between the germline ends. CDR3 size: 14 residues. From germline, CDR1 is KGHSH and CDR2 LQKENI. CDR3 sequence: CASSPDGGNQPQHF. As DNA, the CDR3 is TGTGCCAGCTCACCCGACGGCGGCAATCAGCCCCAGCATTTT.

The rearrangement links TRBV7-6 to TRBJ2-5; weak D call: TRBD2 (5 bases). The CDR3 is 14 amino acids. The V gene's germline CDR1 is SGHVS and CDR2 FNYEAQ. V gave up 5 bases and J gave up 0 bases, with 10 bases separating them. In nucleotides, the CDR3 is TGTGCCAGCAGCACGGGATACCACCAAGAGACCCAGTACTTC. Its protein product is CASSTGYHQETQYF.

J is TRBJ1-5 and V is TRBV12-3 or TRBV12-4; D is possibly TRBD1 (5 bases). This CDR3 is built from 12 residues. The V end was cut by 5 bases, the J end by 7 bases, with 9 bases between. CDR3 amino acids: CASSQGYQPQHF. The CDR3 DNA reads as TGTGCCAGCAGTCAGGGTTACCAGCCCCAGCATTTT.

J is TRBJ1-6 and V is TRBV6-2 or TRBV6-3; D uncertain. The CDR3 spans 13 residues. V lost 5 bases and J 10 bases, leaving 12 bases between the germline ends. CDR1 is MNHEY, CDR2 SVGEGT, per germline. Here the CDR3 reads CASSRRESSPLHF. In DNA, the CDR3 is TGTGCCAGCAGTCGCCGGGAGAGCTCACCCCTCCACTTT.

The chain combines TRBV7-9 with TRBJ1-2, with 8 bases fitting TRBD1. The V and J ends lost 1 base and 4 bases, in that order; junction bases with no gene match: 5. The germline V gene has CDR1 SEHNR and CDR2 FQNEAQ (reference sequence). This CDR3 comprises 15 residues. CDR3 nucleotide sequence: TGTGCCAGCAGCTTAGGGCAGGGGGCGATCTATGGCTACACCTTC. Its translation is CASSLGQGAIYGYTF.

This clone was found a few times. J is TRBJ2-3 and V is TRBV10-3, with 7 bases aligning to TRBD2. The CDR3 consists of 21 residues. Germline loops: CDR1 ENHRY, CDR2 SYGVKD. J was trimmed by 0 bases and V by 0 bases; bases with no gene match: 18. In DNA form, the CDR3 reads TGTGCCATCAGTGAGTCGATGAGGACTAGTTTGTCATATCCTAGCACAGATACGCAGTATTTT. Residues: CAISESMRTSLSYPSTDTQYF.

This rearrangement joins TRBV7-7 to TRBJ1-3; D is unclear. Deletions cut 0 bases from V and 4 bases from J, with 7 bases between. Germline CDR1 SSHAT, CDR2 FNYEAQ (reference sequence). The length of the CDR3 is 14 residues. The CDR3 spells CASSLALGGNTIYF. In DNA, the CDR3 is TGTGCCAGCAGCTTAGCATTGGGCGGAAACACCATATATTTT.

The chain couples TRBV19 to TRBJ2-7, with D perhaps TRBD2 (6 bases). The germline V gene has CDR1 LNHDA and CDR2 SQIVND (reference sequence). The CDR3 is 15 amino acids. Deletions cut 4 bases from V and 0 bases from J, with 13 bases between. The CDR3 loop is CASSSGTHFSYEQYF. CDR3 nucleotides: TGTGCCAGTAGTAGCGGGACTCATTTCTCCTACGAGCAGTACTTC.